This TCR beta chain was sequenced during a study of blood T cell repertoires in COVID-19. At the level of the study: Samples representing acute and convalescent COVID-19 were sourced from the United States, Italy and Spain. T cells, B-cell-depleted T cells, or PBMCs supplied cDNA or gDNA.

Libraries were prepared by immunoSEQ multiplex PCR; TCRdb keeps only in-frame clonotypes and omits some of them. The sample consists of 100,000 to 150,000 clones, roughly 84% of them appearing once. J lost 2 bases, V lost 3 bases, and 9 bases had no gene match. The CDR3 contains 16 residues. Germline V lookup: CDR1 SGDLS, CDR2 YYNGEE. Sequenced input: peripheral blood. The sequence came from a man aged 55 to 70 with acute or convalescent COVID-19. This chain links TRBV9 with TRBJ2-3, with TRBD1 matching over 7 bases. The CDR3 loop reads CASSERQGVNTDTQYF. The CDR3 coding sequence is TGTGCCAGCAGCGAAAGACAGGGCGTAAACACAGATACGCAGTATTTT.